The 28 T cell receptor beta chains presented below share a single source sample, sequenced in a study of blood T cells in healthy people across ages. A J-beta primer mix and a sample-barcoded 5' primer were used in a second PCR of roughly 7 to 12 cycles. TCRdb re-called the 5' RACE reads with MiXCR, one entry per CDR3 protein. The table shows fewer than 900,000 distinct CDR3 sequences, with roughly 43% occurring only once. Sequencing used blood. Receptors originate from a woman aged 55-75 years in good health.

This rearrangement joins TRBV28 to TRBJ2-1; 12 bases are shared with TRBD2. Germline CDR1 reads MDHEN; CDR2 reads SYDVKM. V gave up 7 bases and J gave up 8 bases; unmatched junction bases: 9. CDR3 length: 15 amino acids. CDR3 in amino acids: CASTLASGGEDEQFF. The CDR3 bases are TGTGCCAGCACCCTGGCTAGCGGGGGGGAGGATGAGCAGTTCTTC.

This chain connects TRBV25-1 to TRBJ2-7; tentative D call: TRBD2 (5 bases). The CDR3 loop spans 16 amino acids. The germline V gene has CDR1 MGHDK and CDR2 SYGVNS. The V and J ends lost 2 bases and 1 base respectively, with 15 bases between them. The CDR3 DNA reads TGTGCCAGCAGTGAAACTATTGGACTCGCTTCCTACGAGCAGTACTTC. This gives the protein CASSETIGLASYEQYF.

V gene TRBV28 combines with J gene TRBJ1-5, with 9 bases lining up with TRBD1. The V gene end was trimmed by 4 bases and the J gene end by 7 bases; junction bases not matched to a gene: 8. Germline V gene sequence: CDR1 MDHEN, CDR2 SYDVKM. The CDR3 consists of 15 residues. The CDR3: CASSSPGTGSQPQHF. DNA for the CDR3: TGTGCCAGCAGTTCCCCAGGGACAGGGAGCCAGCCCCAGCATTTT. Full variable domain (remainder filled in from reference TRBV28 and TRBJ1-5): DVKVTQSSRYLVKRTGEKVFLECVQDMDHENMFWYRQDPGLGLRLIYFSYDVKMKEKGDIPEGYSVSREKKERFSLILESASTNQTSMYLCASSSPGTGSQPQHFGDGTRLSIL.

The CDR3 protein is CASSLFGTSPNGYTF. Here the CDR3 DNA reads TGTGCCAGCAGCTTATTTGGGACAAGCCCTAATGGCTACACCTTC. The rearrangement joins TRBV7-2 to TRBJ1-2, with D tentatively TRBD1 (6 bases). V lost 2 bases to trimming and J lost 6 bases, with 16 bases between them. CDR1 and CDR2 from the germline V gene are SGHTA and FQGNSA. This CDR3 is built from 15 residues.

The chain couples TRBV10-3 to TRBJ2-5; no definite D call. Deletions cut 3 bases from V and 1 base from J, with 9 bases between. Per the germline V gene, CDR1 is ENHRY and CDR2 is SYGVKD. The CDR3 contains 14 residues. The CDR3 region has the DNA TGTGCCATCAGTGACTTGGACGGCCAAGAGACCCAGTACTTC. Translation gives CAISDLDGQETQYF.

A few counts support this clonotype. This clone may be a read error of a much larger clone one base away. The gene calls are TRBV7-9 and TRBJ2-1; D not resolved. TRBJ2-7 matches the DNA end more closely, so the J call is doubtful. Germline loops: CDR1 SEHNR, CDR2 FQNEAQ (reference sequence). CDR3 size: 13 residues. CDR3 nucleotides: TGTGCCAGCAGCTTAGGGGCTATCAATGAGCAGTACTTC. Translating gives CASSLGAINEQYF.

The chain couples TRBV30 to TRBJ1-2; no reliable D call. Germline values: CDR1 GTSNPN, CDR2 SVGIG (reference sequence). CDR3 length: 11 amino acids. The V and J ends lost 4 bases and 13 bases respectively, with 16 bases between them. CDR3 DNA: TGTGCCTGGACTGCCCCCCTGTATGTCACCTTC. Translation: CAWTAPLYVTF.

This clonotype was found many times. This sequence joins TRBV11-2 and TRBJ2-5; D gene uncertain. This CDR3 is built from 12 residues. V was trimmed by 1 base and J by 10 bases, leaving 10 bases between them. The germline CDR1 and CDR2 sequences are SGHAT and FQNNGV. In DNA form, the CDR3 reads TGTGCCAGCAGCTTAGCTAGTACGGTCCAGTACTTC. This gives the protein CASSLASTVQYF.

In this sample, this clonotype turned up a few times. The CDR3: CASSTGTSGTKTQYF. The CDR3 nucleotides read TGCGCCAGCAGCACAGGGACTAGCGGGACGAAGACCCAGTACTTC. The chain couples TRBV5-1 to TRBJ2-5; TRBD2 matches 13 bases. The CDR3 has 15 residues. Germline CDR1 is SGHRS and CDR2 is YFSETQ. The junction had 6 bases not matched to a gene; V was cut back by 4 bases and J by 6 bases.

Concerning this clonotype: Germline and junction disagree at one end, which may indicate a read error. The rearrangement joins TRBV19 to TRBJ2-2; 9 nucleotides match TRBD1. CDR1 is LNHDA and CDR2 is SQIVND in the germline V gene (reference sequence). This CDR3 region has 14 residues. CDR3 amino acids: CASSWTGDSGELFF. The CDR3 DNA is TGTGCCAGTAGTTGGACAGGGGACAGCGGGGAGTTGTTTTTT.

CDR3 sequence (DNA): TGTGCCAGCAACCCGGGTGCGGGAAGGGCAGATACGCAGTATTTT. Amino acid sequence: CASNPGAGRADTQYF. The chain links TRBV7-8 to TRBJ2-3; the D gene is possibly TRBD2 (6 bases). The V gene lost 7 bases and the J gene lost 4 bases, with 18 bases spanning the gap. CDR3 size: 15 residues. The germline gives CDR1 SGHVS, CDR2 FQNEAQ.

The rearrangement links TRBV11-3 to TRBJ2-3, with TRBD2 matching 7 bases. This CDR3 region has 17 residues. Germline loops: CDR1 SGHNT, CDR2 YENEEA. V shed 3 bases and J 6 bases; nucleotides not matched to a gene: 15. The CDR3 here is CASSLESGTPSLDTQYF. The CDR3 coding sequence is TGTGCCAGCAGCTTGGAGAGCGGGACCCCTTCTCTCGATACGCAGTATTTT.

CDR3 bases: TGCAGTGCTCCACGGGACTATTTGAAGGATGAGCAGTTCTTC. Translating it yields CSAPRDYLKDEQFF. This chain links TRBV20-1 with TRBJ2-1; TRBD2 matches at 7 bases. Germline V gives CDR1 DFQATT, CDR2 SNEGSKA (reference sequence). V was clipped by 5 bases and J by 8 bases; unmatched bases: 12. The CDR3 extends over 14 amino acids.

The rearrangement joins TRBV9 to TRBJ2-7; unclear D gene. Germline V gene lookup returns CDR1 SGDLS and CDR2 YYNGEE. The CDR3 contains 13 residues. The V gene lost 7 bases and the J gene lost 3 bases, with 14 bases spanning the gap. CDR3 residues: CASSRQANYEQYF. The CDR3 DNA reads TGTGCCAGCTCAAGGCAGGCCAACTACGAGCAGTACTTC.

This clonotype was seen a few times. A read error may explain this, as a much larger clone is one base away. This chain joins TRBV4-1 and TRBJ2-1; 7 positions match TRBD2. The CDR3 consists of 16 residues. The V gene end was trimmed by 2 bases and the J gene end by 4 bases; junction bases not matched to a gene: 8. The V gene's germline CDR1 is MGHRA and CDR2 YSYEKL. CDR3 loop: CASSQHGRAGYNEQFF. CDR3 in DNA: TGCGCCAGCAGCCAACATGGACGAGCGGGGTACAATGAGCAGTTCTTC.

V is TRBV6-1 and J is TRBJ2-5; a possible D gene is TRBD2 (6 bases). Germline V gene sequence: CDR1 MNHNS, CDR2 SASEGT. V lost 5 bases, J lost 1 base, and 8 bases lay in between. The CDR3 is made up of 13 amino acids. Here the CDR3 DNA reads TGTGCCAGCAGTCGGACTATCCAAGAGACCCAGTACTTC. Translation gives CASSRTIQETQYF.

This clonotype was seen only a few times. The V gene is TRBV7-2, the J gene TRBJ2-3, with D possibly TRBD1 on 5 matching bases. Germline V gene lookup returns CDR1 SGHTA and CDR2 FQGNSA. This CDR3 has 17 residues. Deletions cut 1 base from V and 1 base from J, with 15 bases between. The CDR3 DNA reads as TGTGCCAGCAGCTTAGAGAGACAGCTTGAGGGCACAGATACGCAGTATTTT. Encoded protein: CASSLERQLEGTDTQYF.

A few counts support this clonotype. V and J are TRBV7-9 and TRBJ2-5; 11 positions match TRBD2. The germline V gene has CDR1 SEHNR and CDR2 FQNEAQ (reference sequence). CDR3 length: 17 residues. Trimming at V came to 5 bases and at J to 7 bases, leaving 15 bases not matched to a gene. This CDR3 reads CASSIPGLAELIGTQYF. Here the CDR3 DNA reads TGTGCCAGCAGCATCCCGGGACTAGCGGAATTGATCGGGACCCAGTACTTC.

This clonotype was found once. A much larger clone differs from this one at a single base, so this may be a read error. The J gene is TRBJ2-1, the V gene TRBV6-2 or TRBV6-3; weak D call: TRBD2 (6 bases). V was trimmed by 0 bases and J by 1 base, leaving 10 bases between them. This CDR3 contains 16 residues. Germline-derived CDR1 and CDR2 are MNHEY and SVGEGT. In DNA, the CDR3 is TGTGCCAGCAGTTACTCGCGGGACGGGTCCTACAATGAGCAGTTCTTC. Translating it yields CASSYSRDGSYNEQFF.

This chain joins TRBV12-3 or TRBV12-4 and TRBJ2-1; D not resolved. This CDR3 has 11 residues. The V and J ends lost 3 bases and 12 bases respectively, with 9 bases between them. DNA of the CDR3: TGTGCCAGCAGTTTCTACGATGGGCAGTTCTTC. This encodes CASSFYDGQFF.

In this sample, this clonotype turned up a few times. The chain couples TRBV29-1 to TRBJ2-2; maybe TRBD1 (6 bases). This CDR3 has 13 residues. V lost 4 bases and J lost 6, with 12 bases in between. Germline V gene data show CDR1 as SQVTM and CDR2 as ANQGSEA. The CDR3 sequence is CSVGRGSAGELFF. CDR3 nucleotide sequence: TGCAGCGTTGGCAGGGGATCGGCCGGGGAGCTGTTTTTT.

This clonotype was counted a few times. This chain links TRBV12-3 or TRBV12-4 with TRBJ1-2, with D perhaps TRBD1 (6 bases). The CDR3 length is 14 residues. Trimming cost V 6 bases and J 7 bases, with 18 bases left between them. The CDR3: CASSPQGGSFGYTF. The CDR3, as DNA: TGTGCCAGCAGCCCACAGGGTGGCAGTTTTGGCTACACCTTC.

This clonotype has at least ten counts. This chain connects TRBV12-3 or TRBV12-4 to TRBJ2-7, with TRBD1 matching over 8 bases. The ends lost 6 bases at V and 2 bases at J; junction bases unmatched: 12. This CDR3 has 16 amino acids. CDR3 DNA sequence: TGTGCCAGCAGCTCCACCCGGGACAGGTCTCCCTACGAGCAGTACTTC. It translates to CASSSTRDRSPYEQYF.

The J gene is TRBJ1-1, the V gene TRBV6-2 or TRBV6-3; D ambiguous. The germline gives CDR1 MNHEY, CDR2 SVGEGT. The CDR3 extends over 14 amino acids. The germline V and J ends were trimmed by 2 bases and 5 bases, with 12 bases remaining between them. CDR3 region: CASSYAEGRTEAFF. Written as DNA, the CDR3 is TGTGCCAGCAGTTACGCGGAAGGGAGAACTGAAGCTTTCTTT.

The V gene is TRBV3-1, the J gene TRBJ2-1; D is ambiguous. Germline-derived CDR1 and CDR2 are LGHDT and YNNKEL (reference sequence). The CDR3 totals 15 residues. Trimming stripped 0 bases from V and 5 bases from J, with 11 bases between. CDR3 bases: TGTGCCAGCAGCCAAGAGGTACCCGGCCACAATGAGCAGTTCTTC. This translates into CASSQEVPGHNEQFF.

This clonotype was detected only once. The CDR3 region is CASTLRGVPVNTQYF. In nucleotides, the CDR3 is TGTGCCAGCACCCTAAGGGGGGTCCCTGTGAATACGCAGTATTTT. The V gene is TRBV27, the J gene TRBJ2-3; D might be TRBD1 or TRBD2, each matching 6 bases. The length of the CDR3 is 15 residues. CDR1 MNHEY and CDR2 SMNVEV come from the germline V gene (reference sequence). The V and J ends lost 7 bases and 7 bases respectively, with 21 bases between them.

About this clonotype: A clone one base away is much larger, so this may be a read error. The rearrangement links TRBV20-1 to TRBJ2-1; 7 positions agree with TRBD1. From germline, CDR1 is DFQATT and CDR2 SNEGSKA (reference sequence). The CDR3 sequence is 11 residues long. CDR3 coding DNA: TGCGGTGCTCCGACAGGGATCTTTTTGTTCTTC. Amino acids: CGAPTGIFLFF.

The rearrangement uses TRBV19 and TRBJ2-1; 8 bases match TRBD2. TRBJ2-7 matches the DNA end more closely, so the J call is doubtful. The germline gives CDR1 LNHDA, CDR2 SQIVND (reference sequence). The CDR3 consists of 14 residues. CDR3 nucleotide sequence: TGTGCCAGTTTAGCGGGAAGCTCCTACAATGAGCAGTACTTC. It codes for CASLAGSSYNEQYF.